The 24 T cell receptor beta chains given below trace back to one sample, sequenced in a study of CD8 T cells in ankylosing spondylitis. TCRdb redid the calling of the 5' RACE reads with MiXCR, one entry per CDR3 protein. The table lists about 36,000 distinct CDR3 sequences, around 6.2% of them singletons. The specimen was blood, either unsorted or a sorted T cell fraction (not recorded which). The receptor source for this set is a male donor with ankylosing spondylitis or in good health (not recorded which).

This clonotype showed up many times. The chain links TRBV12-3 or TRBV12-4 to TRBJ1-2, with 10 nucleotides matching TRBD1. CDR3 length: 13 residues. Trimming took 6 bases from V and 8 from J; bases not matched to a gene: 6. The DNA of the CDR3 is TGTGCCAGCAGCCAGACAGGGGGCCGGGGCTACACCTTC. Protein: CASSQTGGRGYTF.

This clonotype was recorded at least ten times. This sequence joins TRBV7-8 and TRBJ1-2; the D is unclear. This CDR3 is built from 17 residues. Germline loops: CDR1 SGHVS, CDR2 FQNEAQ. V gave up 3 bases and J gave up 0 bases, with 17 bases separating them. The CDR3 sequence is CASSFNAFSNTNYGYTF. As DNA, the CDR3 is TGTGCCAGCAGCTTTAACGCCTTTTCTAATACTAACTATGGCTACACCTTC.

V is TRBV3-1 and J is TRBJ2-1, with D tentatively TRBD1 (6 bases). This CDR3 contains 14 residues. Germline loops: CDR1 LGHDT, CDR2 YNNKEL (reference sequence). V dropped 4 bases and J dropped 8 bases, with 15 bases sitting between them. CDR3 sequence: CASSLGRGWYEQFF. Written as DNA, the CDR3 is TGTGCCAGCAGCCTTGGCAGGGGTTGGTATGAGCAGTTCTTC.

At least ten counts were recorded for this clonotype. CDR3 in amino acids: CASSQAGGPYEQYF. For the CDR3, the DNA is TGTGCCAGCAGCCAAGCCGGCGGTCCCTACGAGCAGTACTTC. V gene TRBV14 combines with J gene TRBJ2-7, with unresolved D. The V end was cut by 1 base, the J end by 2 bases, with 9 bases between. This CDR3 spans 14 amino acids. Germline V lookup: CDR1 SGHDN, CDR2 FVKESK.

This clonotype was picked up many times. J is TRBJ2-3 and V is TRBV7-9; D remains unclear. V lost 3 bases and J 11 bases, leaving 9 bases between the germline ends. Germline V lookup: CDR1 SEHNR, CDR2 FQNEAQ (reference sequence). This CDR3 is 11 amino acids long. CDR3 in amino acids: CASSFSAVQYF. In DNA form, the CDR3 reads TGTGCCAGCAGCTTTTCAGCAGTGCAGTATTTT.

This clonotype was recorded many times. The chain joins TRBV9 to TRBJ2-1; D unclear. V lost 0 bases to trimming and J lost 6 bases, with 16 bases between them. CDR1 and CDR2 from the germline V gene are SGDLS and YYNGEE. This CDR3 spans 16 amino acids. The CDR3: CASSVEGEGFGNEQFF. The CDR3, as DNA: TGTGCCAGCAGCGTAGAGGGTGAAGGGTTCGGCAATGAGCAGTTCTTC.

There are many counts of this clonotype. The chain joins TRBV12-3 or TRBV12-4 to TRBJ2-2; D is unresolved. This CDR3 region has 14 residues. Trimming cost V 1 base and J 5 bases, with 8 bases left between them. This CDR3 is CASSLGLGTGELFF. The CDR3 bases are TGTGCCAGCAGTTTAGGTCTTGGAACCGGGGAGCTGTTTTTT.

The table lists this clonotype with many counts. This sequence joins TRBV5-1 and TRBJ2-1; 9 nucleotides line up with TRBD1. Germline V gene data show CDR1 as SGHRS and CDR2 as YFSETQ. The CDR3 has 19 residues. V was clipped by 4 bases and J by 1 base; unmatched bases: 15. The CDR3 DNA reads TGCGCCAGCAGCACCGGGACAGGGAAGAAAAGTAGGTCCTACAATGAGCAGTTCTTC. Amino acids: CASSTGTGKKSRSYNEQFF.

This clonotype was observed many times. The V and J genes are TRBV5-1 and TRBJ2-5; D uncertain. This CDR3 is 14 amino acids long. Germline V gives CDR1 SGHRS, CDR2 YFSETQ. Trimming removed 7 bases at V and 1 base at J, with 14 bases between. The CDR3 DNA follows: TGCGCCAGCGGCCCTTTGAGCGCCCAAGAGACCCAGTACTTC. The encoded protein is CASGPLSAQETQYF.

At least ten counts were recorded for this clonotype. This chain joins TRBV19 and TRBJ1-5; D unclear. Germline CDR1 reads LNHDA; CDR2 reads SQIVND (reference sequence). V was cut by 7 bases and J by 5 bases, with 18 bases left in between. The CDR3 sequence is 15 residues long. For the CDR3, the DNA is TGTGCCAGTACTCTGAGCCGCAGCCCTCATCAGCCCCAGCATTTT. Amino acid sequence: CASTLSRSPHQPQHF. Combining the CDR3 with reference TRBV19 and TRBJ1-5 gives the whole variable domain DGGITQSPKYLFRKEGQNVTLSCEQNLNHDAMYWYRQDPGQGLRLIYYSQIVNDFQKGDIAEGYSVSREKKESFPLTVTSAQKNPTAFYLCASTLSRSPHQPQHFGDGTRLSIL.

This clonotype was recorded at least ten times. The chain combines TRBV12-3 or TRBV12-4 with TRBJ2-7; D is possibly TRBD2 (6 bases). V was shortened by 6 bases and J by 6 bases, with 15 bases between the two germline ends. CDR3 size: 13 residues. Here the CDR3 DNA reads TGTGCCAGCAGCCGGGGAGGCTTTGGCGAGCAGTACTTC. Amino acids: CASSRGGFGEQYF.

This clonotype was observed many times. The chain couples TRBV4-1 to TRBJ2-1; 9 bases map to TRBD1. The CDR3 has 18 amino acids. Trimming took 4 bases from V and 4 from J; bases not matched to a gene: 14. The germline V gene has CDR1 MGHRA and CDR2 YSYEKL. Here the CDR3 DNA reads TGCGCCAGCAGCCTGCCCAGGGGGACAGGGAAACTGTACAATGAGCAGTTCTTC. Translation: CASSLPRGTGKLYNEQFF.

This clonotype was seen a few times. This chain uses TRBV7-2 with TRBJ1-1, with TRBD1 matching 7 bases. With V trimmed by 5 bases and J by 6 bases, 9 bases remained unmatched. This CDR3 is 14 amino acids long. CDR1 is SGHTA and CDR2 is FQGNSA in the germline V gene. In DNA form, the CDR3 reads TGTGCCAGCAGCGCCCGACAGGGAGGCGCTGAAGCTTTCTTT. Residues: CASSARQGGAEAFF. Complete variable domain (other parts from reference TRBV7-2 and TRBJ1-1): GAGVSQSPSNKVTEKGKDVELRCDPISGHTALYWYRQSLGQGLEFLIYFQGNSAPDKSGLPSDRFSAERTGGSVSTLTIQRTQQEDSAVYLCASSARQGGAEAFFGQGTRLTVV.

In this sample, this clonotype turned up a few times. The chain links TRBV6-2 or TRBV6-3 to TRBJ1-5; 7 bases map to TRBD1. Losses at the gene ends were 8 bases for V and 4 bases for J; bases not matched to a gene: 2. In germline, CDR1 is MNHEY, CDR2 SVGEGT. The CDR3 loop spans 12 amino acids. CDR3 nucleotide sequence: TGTGCCAGCCGGGACAGTAATCAGCCCCAGCATTTT. Amino acid sequence: CASRDSNQPQHF.

This clonotype was picked up many times. V gene TRBV2 combines with J gene TRBJ2-4; 8 bases are shared with TRBD1. Germline CDR1 is SNHLY and CDR2 is FYNNEI. V shed 6 bases, J shed 2 bases, and the junction held 9 bases outside the gene matches. The CDR3 extends over 16 amino acids. The chain's CDR3 is CASSDVRGLTKNIQYF. The CDR3 DNA follows: TGTGCCAGCAGCGACGTCAGGGGGCTAACCAAAAACATTCAGTACTTC.

This clonotype has ten or more counts. The chain joins TRBV5-1 to TRBJ2-5, with TRBD1 identical over 7 bases. The V and J ends lost 7 bases and 1 base, in that order; junction bases with no gene match: 10. The CDR3 totals 15 residues. The germline CDR1 and CDR2 sequences are SGHRS and YFSETQ. CDR3 sequence reads: CASRARDSRQETQYF. The CDR3 nucleotides read TGCGCCAGCCGGGCCCGGGACAGTCGCCAAGAGACCCAGTACTTC.

The rearrangement links TRBV29-1 to TRBJ1-2; tentative D call: TRBD1 (5 bases). This CDR3 comprises 11 residues. CDR1 is SQVTM and CDR2 is ANQGSEA in the germline V gene. Between the trimmed V and J ends, which lost 7 bases and 4 bases, there was a span of 10 bases. As DNA, the CDR3 is TGCAGCGCCCTGACAGCCTATGGCTACACCTTC. The encoded protein is CSALTAYGYTF. The complete variable domain, with remaining parts taken from reference TRBV29-1 and TRBJ1-2, reads SAVISQKPSRDICQRGTSLTIQCQVDSQVTMMFWYRQQPGQSLTLIATANQGSEATYESGFVIDKFPISRPNLTFSTLTVSNMSPEDSSIYLCSALTAYGYTFGSGTRLTVV.

This clonotype has at least ten counts. The rearrangement uses TRBV27 and TRBJ1-5, with D perhaps TRBD1 (6 bases). Deletions cut 2 bases from V and 2 bases from J, with 13 bases between. The CDR3 spans 16 residues. The germline CDR1 and CDR2 sequences are MNHEY and SMNVEV (reference sequence). In nucleotides, the CDR3 is TGTGCCAGCAGTTTACTGGGGGCGAGGGGCAATCAGCCCCAGCATTTT. Encoded protein: CASSLLGARGNQPQHF.

This clonotype was seen many times. The chain recombines TRBV12-3 or TRBV12-4 with TRBJ2-4; TRBD1 or TRBD2 may be the D gene (6 bases each). V was cut by 7 bases and J by 2 bases, with 21 bases left in between. This CDR3 spans 17 amino acids. The CDR3: CASTLWGRGVSKNIQYF. DNA for the CDR3: TGTGCCAGCACCCTATGGGGGCGCGGGGTGTCCAAAAACATTCAGTACTTC.

This clonotype was seen many times. The chain carries TRBV11-2 and TRBJ2-1; possibly TRBD1 or TRBD2 for D (7 bases each). The ends were cut back, 4 bases at V and 9 bases at J, with 13 bases in the middle. Germline CDR1 is SGHAT and CDR2 is FQNNGV. The CDR3 length is 13 residues. The CDR3 here is CASSSRGGSEQFF. The DNA of the CDR3 is TGTGCCAGCAGCTCCAGGGGGGGTTCTGAGCAGTTCTTC.

This clonotype was found many times. The chain links TRBV20-1 to TRBJ2-3; D is undetermined. The CDR3 is made up of 12 amino acids. The germline V and J ends were trimmed by 2 bases and 4 bases, with 7 bases remaining between them. The germline gives CDR1 DFQATT, CDR2 SNEGSKA (reference sequence). The CDR3 nucleotides are TGCAGTGCTAGACCCGATCCAGATACGCAGTATTTT. It specifies CSARPDPDTQYF.

By share of the sample, this clonotype is medium-sized. The chain links TRBV4-3 to TRBJ1-3; 7 bases are a match to TRBD1. This CDR3 spans 15 amino acids. The trim removed 3 bases at V and 2 bases at J, leaving 4 bases unmatched. CDR1 and CDR2 (germline): LGHNA, YSLEER. CDR3 coding DNA: TGCGCCAGCAGCCATAGGAGGGGGCCTGGAAACACCATATATTTT. This translates into CASSHRRGPGNTIYF.

This clonotype has ten or more counts. The chain has TRBV20-1 and TRBJ1-5; perhaps TRBD1 as D (5 bases). From germline, CDR1 is DFQATT and CDR2 SNEGSKA (reference sequence). This CDR3 is 13 amino acids long. V lost 4 bases and J lost 0, with 7 bases in between. This chain's CDR3 is CSAMGHSNQPQHF. Written as DNA, the CDR3 is TGCAGTGCTATGGGGCATAGCAATCAGCCCCAGCATTTT.

This clonotype was detected many times. V is TRBV5-1 and J is TRBJ2-5, with 7 bases fitting TRBD2. The CDR3 is 14 amino acids. Germline V gene sequence: CDR1 SGHRS, CDR2 YFSETQ. Germline trimming cut 4 bases from V and 4 bases from J; bases unmatched to any gene: 7. The CDR3 region is CASSPAIAGETQYF. Written as DNA, the CDR3 is TGCGCCAGCAGCCCCGCTATAGCGGGAGAGACCCAGTACTTC.